The 9 T cell receptor beta chains below all came from one sample that was sequenced in a study of cytomegalovirus exposure and HLA in healthy donors. With 60 Vbeta and 13 Jbeta primers, the PCR was carried out. Sequenced by immunoSEQ multiplex PCR; TCRdb stores in-frame clones only, minus some. The table records 100,000 to 140,000 clones, approximately 79% of them present only once. The material sequenced was PBMCs. All receptors derive from a woman aged 40 to 50 in good health and CMV-seropositive.

Only one count was recorded for this clone. The V call is TRBV30, the J call TRBJ2-3; TRBD1 aligns across 8 bases. Germline assignment: CDR1 GTSNPN and CDR2 SVGIG (reference sequence). The CDR3 spans 13 residues. V lost 5 bases, J lost 1 base, and 2 bases stayed unmatched. The CDR3 DNA reads as TGTGCCTGGGGGACAGGCCGCACAGATACGCAGTATTTT. It translates to CAWGTGRTDTQYF. The whole variable domain, remainder taken from reference TRBV30 and TRBJ2-3, is SQTIHQWPATLVQPVGSPLSLECTVEGTSNPNLYWYRQAAGRGLQLLFYSVGIGQISSEVPQNLSASRPQDRQFILSSKKLLLSDSGFYLCAWGTGRTDTQYFGPGTRLTVL.

The DNA for the CDR3 is TGTGCCACCAGCAGGACAGGGGGCGCGGAAGAGACCCAGTACTTC. Its protein product is CATSRTGGAEETQYF. This chain links TRBV15 with TRBJ2-5; 10 positions match TRBD1. The CDR3 consists of 15 residues. Germline V gene data show CDR1 as LNHNV and CDR2 as YYDKDF (reference sequence). After removal of 3 bases from V and 3 bases from J, the junction contained 4 bases not matched to a gene.

This chain uses TRBV5-1 with TRBJ1-4; D possibly corresponds to TRBD1 (6 bases). The length of the CDR3 is 14 residues. The V end lost 4 bases, the J end lost 3 bases, and 10 bases lay between the germline ends. Germline CDR1 is SGHRS and CDR2 is YFSETQ. Written as DNA, the CDR3 is TGCGCCAGCAGCCTGACAGGCCCTAATGAAAAACTGTTTTTT. Translated: CASSLTGPNEKLFF.

The V gene is TRBV29-1, the J gene TRBJ2-1, with 14 bases aligning to TRBD2. Trimming removed 5 bases from V and 3 bases from J; junction bases left unmatched: 3. This CDR3 has 15 residues. Germline V gives CDR1 SQVTM, CDR2 ANQGSEA. This chain's CDR3 is CSVRTSGGLYNEQFF. CDR3 sequence (DNA): TGCAGCGTTAGGACTAGCGGGGGGCTCTACAATGAGCAGTTCTTC.

V is TRBV5-6 and J is TRBJ2-3; D possibly corresponds to TRBD2 (6 bases). V gave up 4 bases and J gave up 4 bases, with 13 bases separating them. The germline CDR1 and CDR2 sequences are SGHDT and YYEEEE. The CDR3 extends over 14 amino acids. DNA for the CDR3: TGTGCCAGCAGCGCCCGGACGGGGGCAGATACGCAGTATTTT. Its protein product is CASSARTGADTQYF. The full variable domain, with the rest looked up from reference TRBV5-6 and TRBJ2-3, is DAGVTQSPTHLIKTRGQQVTLRCSPKSGHDTVSWYQQALGQGPQFIFQYYEEEERQRGNFPDRFSGHQFPNYSSELNVNALLLGDSALYLCASSARTGADTQYFGPGTRLTVL.

This clone has only a few counts. The rearrangement uses TRBV6-5 and TRBJ1-6; 7 bases line up with TRBD1. The CDR3 contains 14 residues. Germline lookup yields CDR1 MNHEY and CDR2 SVGAGI. Losses at the gene ends were 0 bases for V and 7 bases for J; bases not matched to a gene: 0. CDR3 nucleotides: TGTGCCAGCAGTTACTCGGGACAGAATTCACCCCTCCACTTT. This encodes CASSYSGQNSPLHF.

The rearrangement links TRBV6-6 to TRBJ1-2; weak D call: TRBD1 (6 bases). This CDR3 contains 13 residues. Trimming left V 2 bases short and J 6 bases short, with 10 bases between. Germline V lookup: CDR1 MNHNY, CDR2 SVGAGI (reference sequence). In nucleotides, the CDR3 is TGTGCCAGCAGTTACCAGGGGCAAAATGGCTACACCTTC. Residues: CASSYQGQNGYTF.

This clone has just a few counts. This sequence joins TRBV27 and TRBJ2-7; D uncertain. Trimming took off 2 bases at V and 4 bases at J, with 9 bases between the two ends. Germline V gives CDR1 MNHEY, CDR2 SMNVEV (reference sequence). The CDR3 is made up of 13 amino acids. CDR3 sequence: CASSLGQVYEQYF. The CDR3 coding sequence is TGTGCCAGCAGTTTAGGTCAGGTATACGAGCAGTACTTC.

Concerning this clone: The junction differs from germline at one of its ends, possibly a read error. This same CDR3 is encoded by further DNA sequences in the sample. The V call is TRBV25-1, the J call TRBJ2-1; 9 bases are shared with TRBD1. This CDR3 spans 16 amino acids. Germline V gives CDR1 MGHDK, CDR2 SYGVNS. CDR3 protein: CASSDFRTGEYNEQFF. The CDR3, as DNA: TGCGCCAGCAGTGACTTTAGGACAGGGGAATACAATGAACAGTTCTTC.